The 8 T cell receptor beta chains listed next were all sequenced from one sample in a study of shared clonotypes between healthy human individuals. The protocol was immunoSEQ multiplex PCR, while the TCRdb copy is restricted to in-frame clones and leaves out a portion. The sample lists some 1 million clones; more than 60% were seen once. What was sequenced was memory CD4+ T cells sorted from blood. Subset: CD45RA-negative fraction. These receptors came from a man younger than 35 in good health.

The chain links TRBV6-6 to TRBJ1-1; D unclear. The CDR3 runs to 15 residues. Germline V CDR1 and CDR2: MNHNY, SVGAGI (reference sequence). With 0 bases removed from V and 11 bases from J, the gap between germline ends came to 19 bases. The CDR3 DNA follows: TGTGCCAGCAGTTACTCGAGTCAAGGAAAGGCGGAGGCTTTCTTT. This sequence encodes CASSYSSQGKAEAFF.

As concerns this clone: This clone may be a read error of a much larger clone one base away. For the CDR3, the DNA is TGTGCCAGCAGTGGACTGAGCAATCAGCCCCAGCATTTT. Translating it yields CASSGLSNQPQHF. The V call is TRBV6-1, the J call TRBJ1-5; D remains ambiguous. Trimming removed 4 bases at V and 1 base at J, with 5 bases between. Germline CDR1 and CDR2: MNHNS and SASEGT. The CDR3 has 13 residues.

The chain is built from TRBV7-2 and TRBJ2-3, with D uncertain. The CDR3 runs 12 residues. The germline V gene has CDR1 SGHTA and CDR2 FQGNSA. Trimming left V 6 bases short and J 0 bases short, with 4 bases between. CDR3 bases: TGTGCCAGCAGAACGAGCACAGATACGCAGTATTTT. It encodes CASRTSTDTQYF.

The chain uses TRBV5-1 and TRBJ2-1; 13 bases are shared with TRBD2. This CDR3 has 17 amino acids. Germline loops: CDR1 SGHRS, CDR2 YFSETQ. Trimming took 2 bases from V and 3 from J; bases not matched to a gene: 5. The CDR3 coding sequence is TGCGCCAGCAGCTTTATACTAGCGGGAGGGAACTACAATGAGCAGTTCTTC. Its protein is CASSFILAGGNYNEQFF.

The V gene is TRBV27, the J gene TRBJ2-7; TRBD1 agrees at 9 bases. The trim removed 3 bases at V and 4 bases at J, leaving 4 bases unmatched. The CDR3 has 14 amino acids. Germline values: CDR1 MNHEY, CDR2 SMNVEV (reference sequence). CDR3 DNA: TGTGCCAGCAGTTTCGGGACAGGGCAATACGAGCAGTACTTC. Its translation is CASSFGTGQYEQYF.

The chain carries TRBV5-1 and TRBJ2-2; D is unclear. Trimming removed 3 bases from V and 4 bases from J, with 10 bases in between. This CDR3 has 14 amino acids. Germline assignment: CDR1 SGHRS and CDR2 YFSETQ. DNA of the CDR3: TGCGCCAGCAGCTCAACTGATTTCACCGGGGAGCTGTTTTTT. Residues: CASSSTDFTGELFF.

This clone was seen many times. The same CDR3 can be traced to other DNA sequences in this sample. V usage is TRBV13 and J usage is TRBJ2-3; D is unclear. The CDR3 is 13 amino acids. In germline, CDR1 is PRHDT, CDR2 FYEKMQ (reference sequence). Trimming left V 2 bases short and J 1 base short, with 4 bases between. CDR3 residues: CASSLPGTDTQYF. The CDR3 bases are TGTGCCAGCAGCTTACCAGGCACAGATACGCAGTATTTT.

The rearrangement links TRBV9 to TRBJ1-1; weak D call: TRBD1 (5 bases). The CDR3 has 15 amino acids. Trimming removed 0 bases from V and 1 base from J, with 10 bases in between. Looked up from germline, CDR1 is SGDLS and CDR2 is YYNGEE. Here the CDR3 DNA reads TGTGCCAGCAGCGTAGGGGGGTTCGGGAACACTGAAGCTTTCTTT. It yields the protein CASSVGGFGNTEAFF.